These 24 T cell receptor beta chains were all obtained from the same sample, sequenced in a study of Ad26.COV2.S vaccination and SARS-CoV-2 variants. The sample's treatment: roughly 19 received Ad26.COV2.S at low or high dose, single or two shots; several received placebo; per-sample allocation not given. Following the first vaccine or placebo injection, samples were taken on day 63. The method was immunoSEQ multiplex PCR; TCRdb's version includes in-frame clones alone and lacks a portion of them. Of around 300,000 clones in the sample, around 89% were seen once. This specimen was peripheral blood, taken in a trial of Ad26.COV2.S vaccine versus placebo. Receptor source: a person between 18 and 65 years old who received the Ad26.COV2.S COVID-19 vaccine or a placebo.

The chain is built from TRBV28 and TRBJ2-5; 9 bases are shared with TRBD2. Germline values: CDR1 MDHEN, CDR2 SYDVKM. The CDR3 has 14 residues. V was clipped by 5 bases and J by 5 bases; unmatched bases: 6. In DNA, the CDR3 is TGTGCCAGCAGTCCAGTAGCGGGAGAGGAGACCCAGTACTTC. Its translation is CASSPVAGEETQYF.

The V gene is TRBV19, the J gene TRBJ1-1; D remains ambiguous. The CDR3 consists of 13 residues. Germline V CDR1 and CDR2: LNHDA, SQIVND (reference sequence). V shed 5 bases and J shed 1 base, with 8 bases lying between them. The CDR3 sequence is CASSYVENTEAFF. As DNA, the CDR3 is TGTGCCAGTAGTTACGTAGAGAACACTGAAGCTTTCTTT.

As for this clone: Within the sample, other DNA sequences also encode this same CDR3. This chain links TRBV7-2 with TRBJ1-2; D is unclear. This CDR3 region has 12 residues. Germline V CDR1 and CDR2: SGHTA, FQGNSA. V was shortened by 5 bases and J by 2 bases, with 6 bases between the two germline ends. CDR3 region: CASSPTNYGYTF. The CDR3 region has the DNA TGTGCCAGCAGCCCGACGAACTATGGCTACACCTTC.

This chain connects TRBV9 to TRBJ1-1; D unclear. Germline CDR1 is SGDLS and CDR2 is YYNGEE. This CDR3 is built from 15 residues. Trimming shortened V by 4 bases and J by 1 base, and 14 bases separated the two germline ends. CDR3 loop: CASSPPGRGNTEAFF. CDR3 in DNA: TGTGCCAGCAGCCCACCGGGCCGGGGGAACACTGAAGCTTTCTTT.

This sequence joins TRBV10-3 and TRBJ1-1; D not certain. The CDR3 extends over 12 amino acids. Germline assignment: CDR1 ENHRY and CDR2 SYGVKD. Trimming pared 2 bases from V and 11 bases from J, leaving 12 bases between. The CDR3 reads CAISEMSDVAFF. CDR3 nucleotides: TGTGCCATCAGTGAGATGTCAGATGTGGCTTTCTTT.

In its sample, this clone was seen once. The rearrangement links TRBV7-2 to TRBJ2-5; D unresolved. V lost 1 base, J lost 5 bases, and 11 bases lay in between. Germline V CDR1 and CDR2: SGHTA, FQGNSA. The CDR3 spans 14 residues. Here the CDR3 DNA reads TGTGCCAGCAGCTTAGTCTTGGGCGATGAGACCCAGTACTTC. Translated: CASSLVLGDETQYF.

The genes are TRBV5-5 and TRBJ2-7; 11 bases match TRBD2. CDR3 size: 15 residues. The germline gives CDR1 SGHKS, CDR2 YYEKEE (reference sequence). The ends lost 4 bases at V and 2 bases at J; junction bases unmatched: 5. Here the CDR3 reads CASSLLAGAPYEQYF. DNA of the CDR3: TGTGCCAGCAGCCTACTAGCGGGAGCACCCTACGAGCAGTACTTC.

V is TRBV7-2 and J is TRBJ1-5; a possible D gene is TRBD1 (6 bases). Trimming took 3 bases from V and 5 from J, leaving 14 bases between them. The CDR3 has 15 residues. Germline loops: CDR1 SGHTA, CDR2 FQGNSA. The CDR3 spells CASSFTGTQYQPQHF. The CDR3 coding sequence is TGTGCCAGCAGCTTTACTGGGACACAATATCAGCCCCAGCATTTT.

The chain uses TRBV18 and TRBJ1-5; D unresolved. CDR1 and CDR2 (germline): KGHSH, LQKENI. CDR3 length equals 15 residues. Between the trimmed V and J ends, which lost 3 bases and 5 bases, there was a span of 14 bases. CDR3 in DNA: TGTGCCAGCTCACCTCGGACGGCGTTGGATCAGCCCCAGCATTTT. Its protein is CASSPRTALDQPQHF.

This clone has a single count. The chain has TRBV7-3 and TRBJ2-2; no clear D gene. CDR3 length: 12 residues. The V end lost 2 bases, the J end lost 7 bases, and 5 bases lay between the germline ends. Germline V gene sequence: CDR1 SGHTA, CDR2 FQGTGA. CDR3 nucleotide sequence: TGTGCCAGCAGCTTATTGGTCGGGGAGCTGTTTTTT. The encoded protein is CASSLLVGELFF. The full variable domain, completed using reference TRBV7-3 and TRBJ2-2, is GAGVSQTPSNKVTEKGKYVELRCDPISGHTALYWYRQSLGQGPEFLIYFQGTGAADDSGLPNDRFFAVRPEGSVSTLKIQRTERGDSAVYLCASSLLVGELFFGEGSRLTVL.

CDR3 amino acids: CASSIQRGGRTEAFF. CDR3 bases: TGTGCCAGTAGTATACAGAGAGGGGGCAGAACTGAAGCTTTCTTT. The gene calls are TRBV19 and TRBJ1-1, with TRBD1 matching 7 bases. The CDR3 has 15 residues. The germline V gene has CDR1 LNHDA and CDR2 SQIVND (reference sequence). Unmatched junction bases numbered 8, after V lost 2 bases and J lost 5 bases.

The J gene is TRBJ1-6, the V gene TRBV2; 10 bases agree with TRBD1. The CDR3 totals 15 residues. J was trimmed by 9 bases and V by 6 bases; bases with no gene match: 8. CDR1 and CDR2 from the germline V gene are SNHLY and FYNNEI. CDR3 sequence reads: CASSAEGQGISPLHF. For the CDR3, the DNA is TGTGCCAGCAGCGCTGAGGGACAGGGGATTTCACCCCTCCACTTT.

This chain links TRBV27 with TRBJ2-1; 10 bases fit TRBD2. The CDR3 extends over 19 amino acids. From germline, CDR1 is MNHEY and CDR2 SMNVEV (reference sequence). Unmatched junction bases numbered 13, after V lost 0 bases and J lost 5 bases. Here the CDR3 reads CASSLSTPRAGGPNNEQFF. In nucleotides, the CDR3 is TGTGCCAGCAGTTTATCGACGCCCCGAGCGGGAGGGCCAAACAATGAGCAGTTCTTC.

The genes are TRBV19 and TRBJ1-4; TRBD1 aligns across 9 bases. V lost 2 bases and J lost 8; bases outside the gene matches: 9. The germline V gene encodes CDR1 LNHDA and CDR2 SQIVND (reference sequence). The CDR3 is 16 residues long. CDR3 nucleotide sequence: TGTGCCAGTAGTATAAGGTCTGGGACAGGGAGGGAAAAACTGTTTTTT. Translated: CASSIRSGTGREKLFF. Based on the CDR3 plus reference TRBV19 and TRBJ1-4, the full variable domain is DGGITQSPKYLFRKEGQNVTLSCEQNLNHDAMYWYRQDPGQGLRLIYYSQIVNDFQKGDIAEGYSVSREKKESFPLTVTSAQKNPTAFYLCASSIRSGTGREKLFFGSGTQLSVL.

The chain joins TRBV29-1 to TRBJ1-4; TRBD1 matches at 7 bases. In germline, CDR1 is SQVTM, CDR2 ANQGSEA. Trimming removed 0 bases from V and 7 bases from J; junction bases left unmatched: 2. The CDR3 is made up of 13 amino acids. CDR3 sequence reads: CSVEETGAEKLFF. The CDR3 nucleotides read TGCAGCGTTGAAGAAACAGGGGCTGAAAAACTGTTTTTT.

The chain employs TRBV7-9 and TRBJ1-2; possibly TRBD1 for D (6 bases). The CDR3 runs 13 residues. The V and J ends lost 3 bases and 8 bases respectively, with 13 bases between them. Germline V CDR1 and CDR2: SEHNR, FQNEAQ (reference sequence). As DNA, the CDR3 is TGTGCCAGCAGCTTTTCAGGGGCGGGAGGCTACACCTTC. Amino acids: CASSFSGAGGYTF.

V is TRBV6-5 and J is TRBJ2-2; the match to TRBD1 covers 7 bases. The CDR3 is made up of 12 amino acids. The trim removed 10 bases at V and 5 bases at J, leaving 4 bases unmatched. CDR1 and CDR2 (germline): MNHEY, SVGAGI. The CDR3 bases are TGTGCCACACAGGGGCCTACCGGGGAGCTGTTTTTT. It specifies CATQGPTGELFF.

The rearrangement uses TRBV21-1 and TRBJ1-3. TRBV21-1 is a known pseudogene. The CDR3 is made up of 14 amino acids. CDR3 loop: CASSIRRSGNTIYF. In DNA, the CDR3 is TGTGCCAGCAGCATACGGCGCTCTGGAAACACCATATATTTT.

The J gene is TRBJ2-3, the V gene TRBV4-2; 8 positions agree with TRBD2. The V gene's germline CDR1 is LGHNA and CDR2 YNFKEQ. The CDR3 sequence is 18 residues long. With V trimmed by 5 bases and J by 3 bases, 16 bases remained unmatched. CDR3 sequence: CASSLREPGLETTDTQYF. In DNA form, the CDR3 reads TGTGCCAGCAGCTTGAGGGAGCCGGGACTAGAAACGACAGATACGCAGTATTTT.

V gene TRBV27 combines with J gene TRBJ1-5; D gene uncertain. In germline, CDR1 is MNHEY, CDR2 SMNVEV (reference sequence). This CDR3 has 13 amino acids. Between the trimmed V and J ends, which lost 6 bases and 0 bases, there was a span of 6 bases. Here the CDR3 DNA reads TGTGCCAGCAGAAGTAATAGCAATCAGCCCCAGCATTTT. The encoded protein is CASRSNSNQPQHF.

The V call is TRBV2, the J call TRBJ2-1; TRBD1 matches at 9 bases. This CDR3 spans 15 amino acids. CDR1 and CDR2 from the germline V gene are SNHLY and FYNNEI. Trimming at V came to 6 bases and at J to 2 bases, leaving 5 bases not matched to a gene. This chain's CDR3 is CASSVDRGAYNEQFF. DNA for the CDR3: TGTGCCAGCAGCGTGGACAGGGGAGCCTACAATGAGCAGTTCTTC.

The CDR3 spells CASSLSPGRQETQYF. In DNA, the CDR3 is TGTGCCAGCAGCTTAAGTCCAGGCCGCCAAGAGACCCAGTACTTC. The rearrangement links TRBV7-2 to TRBJ2-5; no definite D call. V dropped 2 bases and J dropped 1 base, with 11 bases sitting between them. The CDR3 length is 15 residues. In germline, CDR1 is SGHTA, CDR2 FQGNSA.

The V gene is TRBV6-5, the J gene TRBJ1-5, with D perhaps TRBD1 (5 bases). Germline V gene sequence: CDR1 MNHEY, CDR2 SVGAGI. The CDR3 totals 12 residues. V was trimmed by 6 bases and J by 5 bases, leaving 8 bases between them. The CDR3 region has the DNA TGTGCCAGCAGGTGGGGGGATCAGCCCCAGCATTTT. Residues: CASRWGDQPQHF.

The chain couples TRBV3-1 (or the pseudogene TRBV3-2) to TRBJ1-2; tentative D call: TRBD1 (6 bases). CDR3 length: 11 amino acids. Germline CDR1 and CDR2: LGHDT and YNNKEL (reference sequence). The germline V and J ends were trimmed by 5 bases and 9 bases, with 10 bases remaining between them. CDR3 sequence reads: CASSEQGSYTF. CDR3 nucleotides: TGTGCCAGCAGCGAACAGGGCAGCTACACCTTC.